These T cell receptor beta chains were read from a single sample in a study of blood T cell repertoires in COVID-19. TCRdb keeps only in-frame clones here, not all; method: immunoSEQ multiplex PCR. The table lists 160,000 or so clones, under 90% of them singletons. Sequencing was carried out using peripheral blood. The receptors shown here come from a man in his sixties with acute or convalescent COVID-19. Both conserved end residues are part of each CDR3. A D gene is named only where the DNA matches it firmly. The size entry is marked missing in some rows and otherwise reads once, few, many or a size class.

>TRBD1|TRBV7-2|TRBJ2-2|-
CASSVHPGQGAVGELFF
TGTGCCAGCAGCGTGCACCCGGGACAGGGGGCGGTCGGGGAGCTGTTTTTT
>TRBD2|TRBV5-1|TRBJ2-7|-
CASSLGLAANYEQYF
TGCGCCAGCAGCTTGGGACTAGCGGCAAACTACGAGCAGTACTTC
>TRBD1|TRBV11-3|TRBJ2-2|-
CASSSGQGNTGELFF
TGTGCCAGCAGCTCGGGACAGGGGAACACCGGGGAGCTGTTTTTT
>-|TRBV30|TRBJ2-6|-
CAWSRQGANVLTF
TGTGCCTGGAGTCGCCAGGGGGCCAACGTCCTGACTTTC
>TRBD1|TRBV7-2|TRBJ1-2|-
CASSLEGANYGYTF
TGTGCCAGCAGCTTAGAGGGGGCGAACTATGGCTACACCTTC
>TRBD1|TRBV7-2|TRBJ2-7|-
CASSLSGTGGFEQYF
TGTGCCAGCAGCTTATCCGGGACAGGGGGCTTCGAGCAGTACTTC
>TRBD1|TRBV19|TRBJ1-3|-
CASSKAGQGFRTGGNTIYF
TGTGCCAGTAGTAAGGCGGGACAGGGATTCAGAACCGGAGGAAACACCATATATTTT
>TRBD1|TRBV5-1|TRBJ1-5|-
CASSLAGQGNQPQHF
TGCGCCAGCAGCTTGGCGGGACAGGGAAATCAGCCCCAGCATTTT
>TRBD2|TRBV28|TRBJ2-7|-
CASSFSRSKKLAGVLEQYF
TGTGCCAGCAGTTTCTCCCGCTCGAAAAAGCTAGCGGGAGTGTTAGAGCAGTACTTC
>TRBD2|TRBV6-6|TRBJ2-7|-
CASSRGLSGNNPYEQYF
TGTGCCAGCAGTCGTGGATTGAGCGGGAACAACCCATACGAGCAGTACTTC
>-|TRBV6-5|TRBJ2-7|-
CASRPGQWSSYEQYF
TGTGCCAGCAGACCCGGACAGTGGAGCTCCTACGAGCAGTACTTC
>TRBD2|TRBV27|TRBJ2-7|-
CASSSMGAGVHEQYF
TGTGCCAGCAGTTCCATGGGAGCGGGGGTCCACGAGCAGTACTTC
>TRBD1|TRBV24-1|TRBJ2-5|-
CATSDTGTGVKETQYF
TGTGCCACCAGTGACACCGGGACAGGGGTTAAAGAGACCCAGTACTTC
>TRBD1|TRBV3-1/TRBV3-2|TRBJ1-3|-
CASSRKGAEGNTIYF
TGTGCCAGCAGCCGAAAGGGGGCAGAAGGAAACACCATATATTTT
>-|TRBV6-1|TRBJ2-6|-
CASSENQIRAGANVLTF
TGTGCCAGCAGTGAGAATCAAATCCGGGCTGGGGCCAACGTCCTGACTTTC
>-|TRBV24-1|TRBJ1-5|-
CATSGGRGSNQPQHF
TGTGCCACCAGTGGGGGCAGGGGTAGCAATCAGCCCCAGCATTTT
>TRBD2|TRBV4-2|TRBJ2-1|-
CASSQVLTGLAGGNEQFF
TGTGCCAGCAGCCAAGTATTAACGGGACTAGCGGGAGGTAATGAGCAGTTCTTC
>-|TRBV6-6|TRBJ2-7|few
CASSSADLSGEQYF
TGTGCCAGCAGCTCCGCCGACCTGTCGGGAGAGCAGTACTTC
>-|TRBV7-3|TRBJ2-3|-
CASSPLGQNTDTQYF
TGTGCCAGCAGCCCACTTGGACAGAACACAGATACGCAGTATTTT
>-|TRBV10-3|TRBJ1-2|-
CAISERGTDGGYTF
TGTGCCATCAGTGAGAGGGGGACGGACGGTGGCTACACCTTC
>-|TRBV6-5|TRBJ2-7|-
CASQGGYEQYF
TGTGCCAGCCAAGGAGGGTACGAGCAGTACTTC
>-|TRBV5-1|TRBJ2-2|-
CASRRTENTGELFF
TGCGCCAGCAGACGGACAGAGAACACCGGGGAGCTGTTTTTT
>TRBD1|TRBV29-1|TRBJ1-1|few
CSVRTGQLNTEAFF
TGCAGCGTCCGGACAGGTCAGCTGAACACTGAAGCTTTCTTT
>TRBD1|TRBV29-1|TRBJ2-7|-
CSGATGGREQYF
TGCAGCGGAGCGACAGGGGGCAGGGAGCAGTACTTC
>-|TRBV9|TRBJ2-4|-
CASSERQTRVKNIQYF
TGTGCCAGCAGCGAAAGACAGACCAGGGTCAAAAACATTCAGTACTTC
>TRBD2|TRBV9|TRBJ2-5|few
CASSVTSGGRETQYF
TGTGCCAGCAGCGTAACTAGCGGGGGGCGGGAGACCCAGTACTTC
>TRBD1|TRBV6-5|TRBJ1-1|-
CASSKTGRSFF
TGTGCCAGCAGTAAGACAGGGAGATCTTTCTTT
>-|TRBV11-2|TRBJ1-3|-
CASSLVGRGSGNTIYF
TGTGCCAGCAGCTTAGTTGGCAGGGGCTCTGGAAACACCATATATTTT
>TRBD2|TRBV5-1|TRBJ2-1|-
CASSLDGAGAPYNEQFF
TGCGCCAGCAGCTTGGACGGTGCGGGAGCTCCCTACAATGAGCAGTTCTTC
>TRBD1|TRBV5-6|TRBJ1-3|-
CASSYGRTGGSGNTIYF
TGTGCCAGCAGCTATGGAAGAACAGGGGGCTCTGGAAACACCATATATTTT
>-|TRBV5-1|TRBJ1-1|-
CASSLGGRANTEAFF
TGCGCCAGCAGCTTGGGGGGCAGGGCGAACACTGAAGCTTTCTTT
>-|TRBV2|TRBJ1-2|-
CASSDYGYTF
TGTGCCAGCTCGGACTATGGCTACACCTTC
>-|TRBV18|TRBJ1-1|-
CASSLQTLNTEAFF
TGTGCCAGCTCACTCCAAACATTAAACACTGAAGCTTTCTTT
>TRBD1|TRBV6-4|TRBJ1-2|-
CASSDSSGTEGYTF
TGTGCCAGCAGTGACTCGAGTGGGACAGAGGGCTACACCTTC
>-|TRBV30|TRBJ1-5|-
CAWSSPVSNQPQHF
TGTGCCTGGAGTTCCCCGGTTAGCAATCAGCCCCAGCATTTT
>TRBD1|TRBV7-2|TRBJ2-7|-
CASRESGTGPYEQYF
TGTGCCAGCAGAGAATCCGGGACAGGACCCTACGAGCAGTACTTC
>TRBD2|TRBV29-1|TRBJ2-6|-
CSVGSGGRSGANVLTF
TGCAGCGTCGGTAGCGGGGGCCGCTCTGGGGCCAACGTCCTGACTTTC
>TRBD2|TRBV5-1|TRBJ2-3|-
CASSLGGARGEGTQYF
TGCGCCAGCAGCTTGGGAGGAGCGCGGGGGGAGGGTACGCAGTATTTT
>TRBD1|TRBV7-8|TRBJ2-7|-
CASMLHGNRGLNEQYF
TGTGCCAGCATGTTACACGGGAACAGGGGCTTAAACGAGCAGTACTTC
>TRBD1|TRBV4-3|TRBJ2-1|-
CASSQEGIGTGVGNEQFF
TGCGCCAGCAGCCAAGAGGGGATCGGGACAGGGGTCGGCAATGAGCAGTTCTTC
>TRBD2|TRBV19|TRBJ2-1|-
CASSIGGGFNEQFF
TGTGCCAGTAGTATAGGGGGGGGATTCAATGAGCAGTTCTTC
>-|TRBV24-1|TRBJ2-5|once
CATSQAEKETQYF
TGTGCCACCAGTCAGGCAGAAAAAGAGACCCAGTACTTC
>TRBD1|TRBV15|TRBJ2-7|-
CATGRDRVNSEQYF
TGTGCCACCGGCCGGGACAGGGTAAATTCCGAGCAGTACTTC
>-|TRBV21-1|TRBJ2-7|few
CASSKDASGGPEDEQYF
TGTGCCAGCAGCAAAGACGCTAGCGGGGGCCCAGAGGACGAGCAGTACTTC
>TRBD1|TRBV10-3|TRBJ1-2|-
CAISESTGQVVGYTF
TGTGCCATCAGTGAGTCGACGGGACAGGTCGTTGGCTACACCTTC